These T cell receptor beta chains were read from a single sample in a study of T cells in Graves' hyperthyroidism and ophthalmopathy. MiXCR was run by TCRdb on the multiplex PCR reads, yielding one entry per CDR3 protein. The table has approximately 690,000 distinct CDR3 sequences, 20% to 25% seen once. The sequenced sample consisted of blood. The receptors originated from a man younger than 40 with Graves' ophthalmopathy. CDR3s include the opening cysteine and the closing phenylalanine or tryptophan. A D gene is named only where the DNA matches it firmly. The size entry is marked missing in some rows and otherwise reads once, few, many or a size class.

J gene | V gene | clone size | D gene | CDR3 DNA | CDR3 protein
TRBJ2-1 | TRBV3-1 | many | - | TGTGCCAGCAGCCAACGCCGGGACGGCGAGCAGTTCTTC | CASSQRRDGEQFF
TRBJ1-2 | TRBV28 | many | - | TGTGCCAGCAGGGACAAAAACTATGGCTACACCTTC | CASRDKNYGYTF
TRBJ2-3 | TRBV7-2 | few | - | TGTGCCAGCAGCCGCATAGCGGATACGCAGTATTTT | CASSRIADTQYF
TRBJ2-3 | TRBV7-2 | - | - | TGTGCCAGCAGCTTAGCGCTGTTGAACACAGATACGCAGTATTTT | CASSLALLNTDTQYF
TRBJ2-1 | TRBV30 | - | TRBD2 | TGTGCCTGGAGCCGACTAGCCGCCAATGAGCAGTTCTTC | CAWSRLAANEQFF
TRBJ2-4 | TRBV15 | few | - | TGTGCCACCAGCAGGGACAGACTAGCCAAAAACATTCAGTACTTC | CATSRDRLAKNIQYF
TRBJ2-7 | TRBV4-1 | - | - | TGCGCCAGCAGCCCTGGACCTCGATACGAGCAGTACTTC | CASSPGPRYEQYF
TRBJ2-5 | TRBV24-1 | few | TRBD1 | TGTGCCACCAGTGATTTAGGGACAGGGAGTCAAGAGACCCAGTACTTC | CATSDLGTGSQETQYF
TRBJ1-1 | TRBV6-1 | - | - | TGTGCCAGCAGGGCAGGGGCGATGAACACTGAAGCTTTCTTT | CASRAGAMNTEAFF
TRBJ2-5 | TRBV20-1 | many | TRBD2 | TGCAGTGCTAGAGATCCTGTATCTAGCGGGAGTAGGGAGACCCAGTACTTC | CSARDPVSSGSRETQYF
TRBJ1-4 | TRBV4-1 | - | - | TGCGCCAGCAGCCAAGTTTTCGGGGGGGCGAGGAATGAAAAACTGTTTTTT | CASSQVFGGARNEKLFF
TRBJ1-5 | TRBV2 | many | - | TGTGCCAGCAGAGCCGCCGGGAGCAATCAGCCCCAGCATTTT | CASRAAGSNQPQHF
TRBJ1-1 | TRBV20-1 | - | - | TGCAGTGCATTAGGACAGTTGAACACTAAAGCTTTCTTT | CSALGQLNTKAFF
TRBJ2-1 | TRBV27 | few | - | TGTGCCAGCAGTCCACGACTCGGAGCGGCCTACAATGAGCAGTTCTTC | CASSPRLGAAYNEQFF
TRBJ2-3 | TRBV20-1 | - | - | TGCAGTGCTACCCGCTATAGCACAGATACGCAGTATTTT | CSATRYSTDTQYF
TRBJ2-7 | TRBV11-2 | - | - | TGTGCCAGCAGCCAATCCAGAGACCTCTCCTACGAGCAGTACTTC | CASSQSRDLSYEQYF
TRBJ2-2 | TRBV7-9 | few | - | TGTGCCAGCAGCCAAGTGGGTTCCGGGGAGCTGTTTTTT | CASSQVGSGELFF
TRBJ2-6 | TRBV6-1 | - | - | TGTGCCAGCAGTGAAGGAACAAGCTCTGGGGCCAACGTCCTGACTTTC | CASSEGTSSGANVLTF
TRBJ1-5 | TRBV28 | many | - | TGTGCCAGCAGTTTTGGGATATCGACAGAGGGGAATCAGCCCCAGCATTTT | CASSFGISTEGNQPQHF
TRBJ2-7 | TRBV3-1 | many | TRBD2 | TGTGCCAGCAGCCAAATCGGGAGGCGGTCCTACGAGCAGTACTTC | CASSQIGRRSYEQYF
TRBJ1-1 | TRBV9 | few | TRBD1 | TGTGCCAGCAGCGCAGGCGGGACAGGGTCTGGCACTGAAGCTTTCTTT | CASSAGGTGSGTEAFF
TRBJ2-5 | TRBV7-3 | - | TRBD2 | TGTGCCAGCAGCTTAATAGGACTAGCGGGCGAGACCCAGTACTTC | CASSLIGLAGETQYF
TRBJ1-5 | TRBV6-2/TRBV6-3 | - | - | TGTGCCAGCAGTCCCGACAGGACTCGTCAGCCCCAGCATTTT | CASSPDRTRQPQHF
TRBJ2-3 | TRBV6-1 | - | - | TGTGCCAGCAATAGCTTTGGATACTCCGATACGCAGTATTTT | CASNSFGYSDTQYF
TRBJ2-3 | TRBV20-1 | many | TRBD2 | TGCAGTGCTAGGAAGTGGGGGGGACTCACAGATACGCAGTATTTT | CSARKWGGLTDTQYF
TRBJ2-2 | TRBV5-1 | - | - | TGCGCCAGCAGCTTGGAAGGGTTCACCGGGGAGCTGTTTTTT | CASSLEGFTGELFF
TRBJ1-6 | TRBV20-1 | few | - | TGCAGTGCGCCTTTATTGGATTCACCCCTCCACTTT | CSAPLLDSPLHF
TRBJ1-1 | TRBV13 | - | - | TGTGCCAGCAGCTCTCAGGGGACTGGGGACACTGAAGCTTTCTTT | CASSSQGTGDTEAFF
TRBJ2-7 | TRBV5-1 | - | - | TGCGCCAGCAGCTTCGGGGGACAGTCGCGGGGGCAGTACTTC | CASSFGGQSRGQYF
TRBJ2-3 | TRBV5-1 | many | TRBD2 | TGCGCCAGCAGCAACGGACTAGTCTCACCAGATACGCAGTATTTT | CASSNGLVSPDTQYF
TRBJ1-3 | TRBV20-1 | - | TRBD1 | TGCAGTGCGAGGGACAGGGGGCGCGTATCAGCTGGAAACACCATATATTTT | CSARDRGRVSAGNTIYF
TRBJ2-2 | TRBV10-1 | - | - | TGCGCCAGCAGTGAAGGGTCAGTCCTAAACACCGGGGAGCTGTTTTTT | CASSEGSVLNTGELFF
TRBJ2-5 | TRBV7-3 | many | - | TGTGCCAGCAGCTTAGGAGGGGGTGGCGGAGAGACCCAGTACTTC | CASSLGGGGGETQYF
TRBJ2-7 | TRBV10-3 | many | - | TGTGCCATCAGTGAAGGGCGGTCCGAGCAGTACTTC | CAISEGRSEQYF
TRBJ2-5 | TRBV28 | many | TRBD1 | TGTGCCAGCAGTATTACAGGGGCGCAAGAGACCCAGTACTTC | CASSITGAQETQYF
TRBJ1-6 | TRBV12-3/TRBV12-4 | many | TRBD1 | TGTGCCAGCAGCCCTCGGACAGGGTTGGGGTCACCCCTCCACTTT | CASSPRTGLGSPLHF
TRBJ1-1 | TRBV28 | few | - | TGTGCCAGCTGGTCAGATCTGAACACTGAAGCTTTCTTT | CASWSDLNTEAFF
TRBJ2-2 | TRBV5-4 | - | - | TGTGCCAGCAGTCCCAGTAACGGGGAGCTGTTTTTT | CASSPSNGELFF
TRBJ2-1 | TRBV7-9 | many | TRBD2 | TGTGCCAGCAGCCTCGGGACTAGCGGGAGTGGCAATGAGCAGTTCTTC | CASSLGTSGSGNEQFF
TRBJ2-7 | TRBV2 | - | - | TGTGCCATCCTCGATCTACGAGGTTTTTCCTACGAGCAGTACTTC | CAILDLRGFSYEQYF
TRBJ1-1 | TRBV2 | - | - | TGTGCCAGCAGTGAATGGAGAGCAAACACTGAAGCTTTCTTT | CASSEWRANTEAFF